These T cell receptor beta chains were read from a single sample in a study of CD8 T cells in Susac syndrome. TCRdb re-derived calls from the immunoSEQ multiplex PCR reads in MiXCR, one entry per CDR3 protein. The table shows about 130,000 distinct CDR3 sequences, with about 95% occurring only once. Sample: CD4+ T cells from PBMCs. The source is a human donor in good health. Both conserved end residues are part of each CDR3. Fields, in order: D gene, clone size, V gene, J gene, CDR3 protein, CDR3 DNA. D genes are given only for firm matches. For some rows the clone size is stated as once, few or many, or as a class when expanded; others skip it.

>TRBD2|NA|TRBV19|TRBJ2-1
CASSRTGDGTSGTYNEQFF
TGTGCCAGTAGTCGGACAGGGGATGGGACTAGCGGAACCTACAATGAGCAGTTCTTC
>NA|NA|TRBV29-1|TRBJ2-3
CSAGTPVFSTDTQYF
TGCAGCGCTGGAACCCCGGTTTTTAGCACAGATACGCAGTATTTT
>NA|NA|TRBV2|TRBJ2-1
CASSVEDEQFF
TGTGCCAGCAGTGTCGAGGATGAGCAGTTCTTC
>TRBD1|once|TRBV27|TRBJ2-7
CASSSPSGTGISYEQYF
TGTGCCAGCAGTTCTCCTTCCGGGACAGGGATCTCCTACGAGCAGTACTTC
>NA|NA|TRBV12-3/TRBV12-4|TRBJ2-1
CASTEYNEQFF
TGTGCCAGCACCGAATACAATGAGCAGTTCTTC
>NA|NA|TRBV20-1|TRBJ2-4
CSALEEAAKNIQYF
TGCAGTGCTCTCGAGGAGGCGGCCAAAAACATTCAGTACTTC
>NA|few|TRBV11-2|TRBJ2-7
CASSPDRAYEQYF
TGTGCCAGCAGCCCGGACAGAGCCTACGAGCAGTACTTC
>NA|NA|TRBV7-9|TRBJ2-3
CASSFDSLHGVGQYF
TGTGCCAGCAGCTTCGACAGCCTACACGGAGTTGGGCAGTATTTT
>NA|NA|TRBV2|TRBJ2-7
CASDAGSGYEQYF
TGTGCCAGCGACGCGGGTTCAGGGTACGAGCAGTACTTC
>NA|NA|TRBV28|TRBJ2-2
CASSLWSTGELFF
TGTGCCAGCAGTCTCTGGAGTACCGGGGAGCTGTTTTTT
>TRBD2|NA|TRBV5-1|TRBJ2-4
CASSFGGTLAKNIQYF
TGCGCCAGCAGCTTCGGGGGGACCTTAGCCAAAAACATTCAGTACTTC
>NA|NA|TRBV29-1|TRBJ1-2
CSVVGGDGYTF
TGCAGCGTTGTAGGAGGGGATGGCTACACCTTC
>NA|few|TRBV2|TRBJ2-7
CASSLVLSYEQYF
TGTGCCAGCAGCTTAGTTCTGTCATACGAGCAGTACTTC
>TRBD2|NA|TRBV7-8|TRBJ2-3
CASSLVLLSSGRGDTQYF
TGTGCCAGCAGCTTAGTTCTCCTCTCTAGCGGGAGAGGGGATACGCAGTATTTT
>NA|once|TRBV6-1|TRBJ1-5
CASSEAGGGQPQHF
TGTGCCAGCAGTGAAGCGGGGGGCGGTCAGCCCCAGCATTTT
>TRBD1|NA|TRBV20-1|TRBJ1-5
CSAPGGVGQPQHF
TGCAGTGCTCCAGGGGGGGTAGGTCAGCCCCAGCATTTT
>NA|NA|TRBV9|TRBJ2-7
CASSDNRAPRHEQYF
TGTGCCAGCAGCGATAACAGGGCGCCAAGGCACGAGCAGTACTTC
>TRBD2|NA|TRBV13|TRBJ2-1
CASSRRLAGVNEQFF
TGTGCCAGCAGCCGCCGACTAGCGGGAGTCAATGAGCAGTTCTTC
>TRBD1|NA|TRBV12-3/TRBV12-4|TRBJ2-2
CATETGSTGELFF
TGTGCCACTGAGACAGGGAGCACCGGGGAGCTGTTTTTT
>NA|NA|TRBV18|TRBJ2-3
CASSPYGGADTQYF
TGTGCCAGCTCACCGTATGGGGGCGCGGATACGCAGTATTTT
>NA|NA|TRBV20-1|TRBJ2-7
CSARDLIGEQYF
TGCAGTGCTAGAGACCTAATAGGCGAGCAGTACTTC
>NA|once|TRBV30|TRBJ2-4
CAWNRDTVAKNIQYF
TGTGCCTGGAACCGGGACACCGTAGCCAAAAACATTCAGTACTTC
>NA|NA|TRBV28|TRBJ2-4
CASRQGWENIQYF
TGTGCCAGCAGGCAGGGGTGGGAAAACATTCAGTACTTC
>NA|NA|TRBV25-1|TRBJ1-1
CASRTSGFSTPDTEAFF
TGTGCCAGCAGGACCTCGGGGTTTTCTACTCCTGACACTGAAGCTTTCTTT
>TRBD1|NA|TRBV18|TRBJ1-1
CASTPGTGTYTEAFF
TGTGCCAGCACTCCCGGGACAGGGACCTACACTGAAGCTTTCTTT
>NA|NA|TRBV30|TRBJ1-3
CAYTWGSGNTIYF
TGTGCCTATACGTGGGGCTCTGGAAACACCATATATTTT
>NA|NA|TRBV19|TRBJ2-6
CASSWAALVSGANVLTF
TGTGCCAGTAGTTGGGCAGCCCTGGTATCTGGGGCCAACGTCCTGACTTTC
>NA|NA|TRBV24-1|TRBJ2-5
CATSDPGQGGQETQYF
TGTGCCACCAGTGATCCGGGACAAGGGGGTCAAGAGACCCAGTACTTC
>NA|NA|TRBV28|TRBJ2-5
CASRGGGETQYF
TGTGCCAGCAGGGGTGGGGGAGAGACCCAGTACTTC
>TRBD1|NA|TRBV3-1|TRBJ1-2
CASSRGTARSYGYTF
TGTGCCAGCAGCCGGGGGACAGCCCGCTCCTATGGCTACACCTTC
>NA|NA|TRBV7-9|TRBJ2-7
CASSRMTATAYEQYF
TGTGCCAGCAGCCGTATGACAGCGACAGCCTACGAGCAGTACTTC
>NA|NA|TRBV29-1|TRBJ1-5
CSVVDGRVDQPQHF
TGCAGCGTCGTAGACGGAAGGGTCGATCAGCCCCAGCATTTT
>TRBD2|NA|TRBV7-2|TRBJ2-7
CASRSWGGSSYEQYF
TGTGCCAGCAGGTCCTGGGGCGGGAGCTCCTACGAGCAGTACTTC
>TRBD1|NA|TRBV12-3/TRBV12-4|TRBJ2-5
CASSQTGGETQYF
TGTGCCAGCAGTCAGACAGGGGGAGAGACCCAGTACTTC
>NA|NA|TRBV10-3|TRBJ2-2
CAISESGFTGELFF
TGTGCCATCAGTGAGTCTGGCTTTACCGGGGAGCTGTTTTTT
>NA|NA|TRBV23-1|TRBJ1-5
CASATRGGNQPQHF
TGCGCCAGCGCCACAAGGGGAGGCAATCAGCCCCAGCATTTT
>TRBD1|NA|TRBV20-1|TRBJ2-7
CSATDSGTGSSYEQYF
TGCAGTGCAACGGACTCCGGGACAGGGAGCTCCTACGAGCAGTACTTC
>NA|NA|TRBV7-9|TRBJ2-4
CASGEWTPLAKNIQYF
TGTGCCAGCGGGGAATGGACCCCCTTAGCCAAAAACATTCAGTACTTC
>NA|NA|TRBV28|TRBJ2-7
CASKEGVYYEQYF
TGTGCCAGCAAGGAAGGAGTTTACTACGAGCAGTACTTC
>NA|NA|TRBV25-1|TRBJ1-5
CASSEPGNQPQHF
TGTGCCAGCAGTGAACCCGGCAATCAGCCCCAGCATTTT
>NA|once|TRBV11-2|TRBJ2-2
CASSLSGTGELFF
TGTGCCAGCAGCTTATCGGGAACCGGGGAGCTGTTTTTT
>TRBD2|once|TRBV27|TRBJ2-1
CASMTSGSSGEQFF
TGTGCCAGCATGACTAGCGGGAGTTCGGGTGAGCAGTTCTTC
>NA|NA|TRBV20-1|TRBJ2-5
CSASYRGGGKGETQYF
TGCAGTGCTAGTTATAGGGGGGGAGGGAAGGGTGAGACCCAGTACTTC
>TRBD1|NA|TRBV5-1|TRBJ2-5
CASFATGDQETQYF
TGCGCCAGCTTCGCGACAGGGGACCAAGAGACCCAGTACTTC
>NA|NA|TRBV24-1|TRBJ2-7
CATSDLRGGDEQYF
TGTGCCACCAGTGATTTGAGGGGGGGCGACGAGCAGTACTTC
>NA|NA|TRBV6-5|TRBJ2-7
CASSYYGLGGTEQYF
TGTGCCAGCAGTTACTACGGACTAGGGGGTACCGAGCAGTACTTC
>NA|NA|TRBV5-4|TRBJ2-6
CASSTLGGLGSAGANVLTF
TGTGCCAGCAGCACCCTTGGGGGGCTCGGAAGCGCTGGGGCCAACGTCCTGACTTTC
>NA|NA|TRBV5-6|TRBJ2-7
CASSLRGQIFYEQYF
TGTGCCAGCAGCTTGCGTGGACAGATATTCTACGAGCAGTACTTC
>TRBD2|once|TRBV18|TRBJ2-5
CASSPSAGGRETQYF
TGTGCCAGCTCACCATCAGCGGGAGGACGAGAGACCCAGTACTTC
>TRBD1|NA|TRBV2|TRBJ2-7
CASQTGTFYEQYF
TGTGCCAGTCAGACAGGGACCTTCTACGAGCAGTACTTC
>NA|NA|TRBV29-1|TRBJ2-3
CSVEWGGYGTDTQYF
TGCAGCGTTGAATGGGGGGGCTACGGCACAGATACGCAGTATTTT
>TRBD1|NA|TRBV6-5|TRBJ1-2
CASSSPDRPLRGYTF
TGTGCCAGCAGTTCCCCGGACAGGCCCCTGCGTGGCTACACCTTC